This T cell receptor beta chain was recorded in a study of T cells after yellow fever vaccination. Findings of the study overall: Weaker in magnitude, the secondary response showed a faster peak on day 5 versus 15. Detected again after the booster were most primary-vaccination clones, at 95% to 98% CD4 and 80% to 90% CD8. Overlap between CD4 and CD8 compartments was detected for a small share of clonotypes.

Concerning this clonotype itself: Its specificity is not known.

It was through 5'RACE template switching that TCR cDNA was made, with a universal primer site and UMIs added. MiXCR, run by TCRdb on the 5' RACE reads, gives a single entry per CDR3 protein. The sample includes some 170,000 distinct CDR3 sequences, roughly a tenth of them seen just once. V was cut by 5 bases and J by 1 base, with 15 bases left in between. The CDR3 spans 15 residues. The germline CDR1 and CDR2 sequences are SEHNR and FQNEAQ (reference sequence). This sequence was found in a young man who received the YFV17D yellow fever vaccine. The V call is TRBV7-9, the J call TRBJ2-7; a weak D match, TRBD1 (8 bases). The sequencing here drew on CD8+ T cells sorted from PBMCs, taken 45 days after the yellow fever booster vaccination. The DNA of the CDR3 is TGTGCCAGCAGCCCCCGGGGGGACAGGTCCTACGAGCAGTACTTC. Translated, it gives CASSPRGDRSYEQYF.